This TCR beta chain was identified in a study of blood T cell repertoires in COVID-19. CDR3 length: 16 residues. Unmatched junction bases numbered 8, after V lost 4 bases and J lost 2 bases. Germline loops: CDR1 SGHNT, CDR2 YYREEE (reference sequence). Clones were read by immunoSEQ multiplex PCR, and TCRdb kept only the in-frame ones, dropping some. The table lists around 120,000 clones, around 86% of them singletons. The origin of this receptor is a woman in her 70s with acute or convalescent COVID-19. The sample was peripheral blood. This chain joins TRBV5-4 and TRBJ2-5; 10 bases map to TRBD1. This CDR3 is CASSREPGQGQETQYF. The CDR3 DNA reads as TGTGCCAGCAGCCGAGAGCCGGGACAGGGGCAAGAGACCCAGTACTTC.